This T cell receptor (beta chain) was identified in a study of cytomegalovirus exposure and HLA in healthy donors. Across the study: In an early release, HLA-typed donors contributed some 88 million unique TCR sequences. Study conclusions and caveats: Per a later analysis, approximately 16,000 TCR beta sequences showed association with HLA alleles at 0.05 false discovery rate. Further analysis was carried out later, and it showed several of the most significant clusters appearing linked to common viral pathogens.

Donors counted as nominally healthy when sampled, yet unrecorded immune exposures were likely. In the PCR, 60 Vbeta and 13 Jbeta primers were used. Profiled with immunoSEQ multiplex PCR; TCRdb holds only in-frame clones, not every one. The table shows some 120,000 clones, with about 74% occurring only once. A note on this clone: As yet, its antigen is unknown.

The sequence was collected from a woman aged 45-59 years in good health and CMV-seropositive. Sequencing was carried out using PBMCs.

The CDR3 region is CASSPETGGEKLFF. For the CDR3, the DNA is TGCGCCAGCAGCCCCGAGACAGGGGGTGAAAAACTGTTTTTT. This rearrangement joins TRBV5-1 to TRBJ1-4, with 9 bases that match TRBD1. The length of the CDR3 is 14 residues. Germline CDR1 and CDR2: SGHRS and YFSETQ. V lost 4 bases, J lost 7 bases, and 5 bases stayed unmatched.